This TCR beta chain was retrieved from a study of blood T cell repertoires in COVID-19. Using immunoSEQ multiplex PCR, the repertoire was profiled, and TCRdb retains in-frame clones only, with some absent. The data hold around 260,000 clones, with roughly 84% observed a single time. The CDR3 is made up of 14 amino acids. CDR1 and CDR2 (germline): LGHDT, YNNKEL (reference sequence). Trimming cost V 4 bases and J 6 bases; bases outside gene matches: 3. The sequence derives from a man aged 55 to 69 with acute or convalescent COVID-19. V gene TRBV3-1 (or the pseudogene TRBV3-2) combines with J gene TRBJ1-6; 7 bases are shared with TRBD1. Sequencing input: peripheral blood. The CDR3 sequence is CASSRQGGNSPLHF. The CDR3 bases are TGTGCCAGCAGCCGACAGGGAGGTAATTCACCCCTCCACTTT.